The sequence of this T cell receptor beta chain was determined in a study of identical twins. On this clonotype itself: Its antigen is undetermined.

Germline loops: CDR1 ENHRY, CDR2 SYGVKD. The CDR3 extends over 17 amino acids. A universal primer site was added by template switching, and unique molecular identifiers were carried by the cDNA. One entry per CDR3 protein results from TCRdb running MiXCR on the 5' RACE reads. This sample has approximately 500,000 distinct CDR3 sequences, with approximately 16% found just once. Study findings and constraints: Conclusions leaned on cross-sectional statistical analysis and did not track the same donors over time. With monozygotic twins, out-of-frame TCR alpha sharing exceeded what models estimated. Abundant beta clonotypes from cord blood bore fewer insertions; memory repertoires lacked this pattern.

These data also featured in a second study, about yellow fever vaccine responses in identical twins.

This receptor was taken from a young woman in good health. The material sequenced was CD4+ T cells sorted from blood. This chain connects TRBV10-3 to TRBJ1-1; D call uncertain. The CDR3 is CATREGAVSYRNTEAFF. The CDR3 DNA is TGTGCTACCCGTGAGGGTGCGGTGAGTTACCGGAACACTGAAGCTTTCTTT.